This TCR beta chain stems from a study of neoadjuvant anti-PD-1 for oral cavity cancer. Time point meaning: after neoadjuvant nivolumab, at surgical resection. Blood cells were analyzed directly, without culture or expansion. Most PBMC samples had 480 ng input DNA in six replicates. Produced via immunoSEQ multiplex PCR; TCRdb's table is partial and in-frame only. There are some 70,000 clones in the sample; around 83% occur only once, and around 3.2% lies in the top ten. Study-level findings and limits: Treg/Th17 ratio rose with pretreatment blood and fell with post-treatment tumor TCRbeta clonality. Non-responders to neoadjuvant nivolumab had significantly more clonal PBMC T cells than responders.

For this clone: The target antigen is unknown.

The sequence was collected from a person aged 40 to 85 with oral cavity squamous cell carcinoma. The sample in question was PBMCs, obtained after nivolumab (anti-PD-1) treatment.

The CDR3 sequence is CSVEDRAFTEAFF. Written as DNA, the CDR3 is TGCAGCGTTGAAGATAGGGCATTCACTGAAGCTTTCTTT. This sequence joins TRBV29-1 and TRBJ1-1; D gene uncertain. Germline loops: CDR1 SQVTM, CDR2 ANQGSEA. The CDR3 contains 13 residues. Trimming took 0 bases from V and 4 from J, leaving 9 bases between them.